A selection of T cell receptor beta chains follows, all from one sample in a study of cytomegalovirus exposure and HLA in healthy donors. Here immunoSEQ multiplex PCR was the method, and the copy in TCRdb shows in-frame clones only, minus some. The sample comprises 150,000 to 200,000 clones, around 77% of which are singletons, and about 1% rests with the top ten. The sample taken for sequencing was PBMCs. The receptors come from a woman in her thirties or forties in good health and CMV-seronegative. The CDR3 runs from the conserved cysteine through the conserved F or W. A D gene is named only where the DNA matches it firmly. Clone size is given for some rows only: seen once, a few or many times, or a class if the clone is expanded.

J gene: TRBJ2-3
D gene: TRBD1
clone size: NA
V gene: TRBV5-1
CDR3 protein: CASSFPPGQGGDTQYF
CDR3 DNA: TGCGCCAGCAGCTTTCCGCCTGGACAGGGTGGAGATACGCAGTATTTT

J gene: TRBJ1-5
D gene: TRBD1
clone size: NA
V gene: TRBV18
CDR3 protein: CASSPVPGQTADQPQHF
CDR3 DNA: TGTGCCAGCTCACCAGTTCCGGGACAGACGGCGGACCAGCCCCAGCATTTT

J gene: TRBJ2-2
D gene: TRBD1
clone size: NA
V gene: TRBV7-7
CDR3 protein: CASSPDRATTGELFF
CDR3 DNA: TGTGCTAGCAGCCCGGACAGGGCTACGACCGGGGAGCTGTTTTTT

J gene: TRBJ2-3
D gene: NA
clone size: NA
V gene: TRBV12-5
CDR3 protein: CASGLVGEGTDTQYF
CDR3 DNA: TGTGCTAGTGGTTTGGTGGGGGAGGGCACAGATACGCAGTATTTT

J gene: TRBJ1-2
D gene: NA
clone size: once
V gene: TRBV7-8
CDR3 protein: CASSEFGAQYYGYTF
CDR3 DNA: TGTGCCAGCAGCGAATTTGGGGCCCAATACTATGGCTACACCTTC

J gene: TRBJ2-5
D gene: NA
clone size: NA
V gene: TRBV29-1
CDR3 protein: CSVVSAQKRETQYF
CDR3 DNA: TGCAGCGTTGTTTCGGCGCAGAAGCGAGAGACCCAGTACTTC

J gene: TRBJ1-2
D gene: NA
clone size: NA
V gene: TRBV9
CDR3 protein: CASSVGEDYGYTF
CDR3 DNA: TGTGCCAGCAGCGTAGGAGAGGACTATGGCTACACCTTC

J gene: TRBJ2-4
D gene: NA
clone size: NA
V gene: TRBV11-2
CDR3 protein: CASSRLGPKNIQYF
CDR3 DNA: TGTGCCAGCAGCCGTCTAGGCCCCAAAAACATTCAGTACTTC

J gene: TRBJ1-1
D gene: NA
clone size: NA
V gene: TRBV6-1
CDR3 protein: CASNYPVNTEAFF
CDR3 DNA: TGTGCCAGCAATTATCCCGTGAACACTGAAGCTTTCTTT

J gene: TRBJ2-3
D gene: NA
clone size: NA
V gene: TRBV6-5
CDR3 protein: CASSYSTGGRRYTQYF
CDR3 DNA: TGTGCCAGCAGTTACTCGACAGGCGGGAGAAGATATACGCAGTATTTT